These 6 T cell receptor beta chains were sequenced from one sample in a study of T cell responses to AZD1222 COVID-19 vaccine. Measured with immunoSEQ multiplex PCR; TCRdb has only the in-frame clones, and not every one. The data hold some 42,000 clones, with roughly 88% observed a single time. This sample comprised peripheral blood, obtained 28 days after the second AZD1222 dose. The source of these receptors is an adult who received the AZD1222 COVID-19 vaccine.

This clone has only a few counts. V gene TRBV6-5 combines with J gene TRBJ1-2, with D perhaps matching TRBD1 (6 bases). V was cut by 6 bases and J by 3 bases, with 17 bases left in between. CDR3 length: 15 amino acids. The germline V gene encodes CDR1 MNHEY and CDR2 SVGAGI. As DNA, the CDR3 is TGTGCCAGCAGCTCCAACGTGGGGGGCTACTATGGCTACACCTTC. It translates to CASSSNVGGYYGYTF.

This clone was counted only a few times. The J gene is TRBJ1-2, the V gene TRBV7-8; D is ambiguous. This CDR3 spans 14 amino acids. The germline V gene encodes CDR1 SGHVS and CDR2 FQNEAQ. V shed 6 bases and J shed 2 bases, with 13 bases lying between them. The CDR3, as DNA: TGTGCCAGCAGTCCGGGCCCTACCAACTATGGCTACACCTTC. Translated, it gives CASSPGPTNYGYTF.

CDR3 sequence (DNA): TGTGCCAGCAGCGTAGATGGCGGGGGCGAAAACATTCAGTACTTC. Amino acids: CASSVDGGGENIQYF. This chain joins TRBV9 and TRBJ2-4, with D maybe TRBD2 (7 bases). Per the germline V gene, CDR1 is SGDLS and CDR2 is YYNGEE. The CDR3 has 15 residues. The ends were cut back, 0 bases at V and 5 bases at J, with 12 bases in the middle. The entire variable domain, with the rest obtained from reference TRBV9 and TRBJ2-4, is as follows: DSGVTQTPKHLITATGQRVTLRCSPRSGDLSVYWYQQSLDQGLQFLIQYYNGEERAKGNILERFSAQQFPDLHSELNLSSLELGDSALYFCASSVDGGGENIQYFGAGTRLSVL.

The chain is built from TRBV6-2 or TRBV6-3 and TRBJ2-3; D may correspond to TRBD1 or TRBD2 (5 bases each). Germline CDR1 MNHEY, CDR2 SVGEGT. The CDR3 length is 14 residues. Trimming cost V 0 bases and J 6 bases, with 10 bases left between them. The CDR3 sequence is CASSYSVEGDTQYF. The CDR3 DNA follows: TGTGCCAGCAGTTACTCGGTCGAGGGGGATACGCAGTATTTT.

For the CDR3, the DNA is TGCAGTGCTAGTTGGCCTCGCACAGGGCGAACTGAAGCTTTCTTT. It codes for CSASWPRTGRTEAFF. The rearrangement uses TRBV20-1 and TRBJ1-1; D possibly corresponds to TRBD1 (6 bases). The CDR3 consists of 15 residues. The V end lost 3 bases, the J end lost 5 bases, and 19 bases lay between the germline ends. Germline CDR1 and CDR2: DFQATT and SNEGSKA (reference sequence).

The chain couples TRBV12-3 or TRBV12-4 to TRBJ1-1; perhaps TRBD1 as D (5 bases). Trimming took off 7 bases at V and 4 bases at J, with 13 bases between the two ends. The CDR3 consists of 13 residues. The CDR3 loop is CASTQTGGTEAFF. The DNA for the CDR3 is TGTGCCAGCACTCAAACCGGGGGCACTGAAGCTTTCTTT.